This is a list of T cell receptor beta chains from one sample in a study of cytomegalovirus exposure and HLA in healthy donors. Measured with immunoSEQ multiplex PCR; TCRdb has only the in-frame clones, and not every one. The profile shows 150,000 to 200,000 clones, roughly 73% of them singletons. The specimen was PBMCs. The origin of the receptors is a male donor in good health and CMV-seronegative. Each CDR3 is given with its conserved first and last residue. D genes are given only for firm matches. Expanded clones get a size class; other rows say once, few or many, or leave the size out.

cdr3_aa: CAGGTGPTSYEQYF; cdr3_nt: TGTGCCGGAGGGACAGGGCCTACTTCCTACGAGCAGTACTTC; j_call: TRBJ2-7; d_call: TRBD1; v_call: TRBV2; clone_size: NA
cdr3_aa: CASSFQGTGPSRAYEQYF; cdr3_nt: TGCGCCAGCAGCTTCCAAGGGACAGGTCCCTCGAGGGCCTACGAGCAGTACTTC; j_call: TRBJ2-7; d_call: TRBD1; v_call: TRBV5-1; clone_size: NA
cdr3_aa: CASSLSPRAGTYEQYF; cdr3_nt: TGTGCCAGCAGTTTATCTCCCCGGGCAGGGACCTACGAGCAGTACTTC; j_call: TRBJ2-7; d_call: NA; v_call: TRBV27; clone_size: NA
cdr3_aa: CASSLEPLAGGNTGELFF; cdr3_nt: TGTGCCAGCAGCCTAGAGCCCCTAGCGGGAGGGAACACCGGGGAGCTGTTTTTT; j_call: TRBJ2-2; d_call: TRBD2; v_call: TRBV7-2; clone_size: NA
cdr3_aa: CASSQEAQGVMNTEAFF; cdr3_nt: TGCGCCAGCAGCCAAGAGGCACAGGGGGTTATGAACACTGAAGCTTTCTTT; j_call: TRBJ1-1; d_call: TRBD1; v_call: TRBV4-3; clone_size: NA
cdr3_aa: CASGYTEPQHF; cdr3_nt: TGTGCTAGTGGGTATACGGAGCCCCAGCATTTT; j_call: TRBJ1-5; d_call: NA; v_call: TRBV12-5; clone_size: few
cdr3_aa: CASSLSGGHSYEQYF; cdr3_nt: TGTGCCAGCAGCTTGAGCGGGGGGCACTCCTACGAGCAGTACTTC; j_call: TRBJ2-7; d_call: TRBD2; v_call: TRBV5-4; clone_size: NA
cdr3_aa: CASSPQTDTEAFF; cdr3_nt: TGTGCCAGCAGCCCCCAGACAGACACTGAAGCTTTCTTT; j_call: TRBJ1-1; d_call: NA; v_call: TRBV5-6; clone_size: NA
cdr3_aa: CATSGGGGKNQPQHF; cdr3_nt: TGTGCCACCAGCGGCGGGGGCGGAAAGAATCAGCCCCAGCATTTT; j_call: TRBJ1-5; d_call: NA; v_call: TRBV15; clone_size: once
cdr3_aa: CASSVDLQETQYF; cdr3_nt: TGTGCCAGCAGTGTTGACTTACAAGAGACCCAGTACTTC; j_call: TRBJ2-5; d_call: NA; v_call: TRBV6-4; clone_size: NA
cdr3_aa: CASSLVTAGPETQYF; cdr3_nt: TGTGCCAGCAGCTTAGTTACGGCGGGCCCAGAGACCCAGTACTTC; j_call: TRBJ2-5; d_call: NA; v_call: TRBV13; clone_size: NA
cdr3_aa: CASSLALSGDQETQYF; cdr3_nt: TGTGCCAGCAGCTTAGCCCTCTCCGGGGACCAAGAGACCCAGTACTTC; j_call: TRBJ2-5; d_call: NA; v_call: TRBV7-9; clone_size: NA
cdr3_aa: CASSAMTTAAQETQYF; cdr3_nt: TGTGCCAGCAGTGCGATGACGACAGCCGCCCAAGAGACCCAGTACTTC; j_call: TRBJ2-5; d_call: NA; v_call: TRBV9; clone_size: NA
cdr3_aa: CATLLEENYEQYF; cdr3_nt: TGTGCCACCTTATTAGAGGAAAACTACGAGCAGTACTTC; j_call: TRBJ2-7; d_call: NA; v_call: TRBV2; clone_size: few
cdr3_aa: CASSEGGEGYQPQHF; cdr3_nt: TGTGCCAGCAGTGAAGGAGGAGAGGGCTACCAGCCCCAGCATTTT; j_call: TRBJ1-5; d_call: NA; v_call: TRBV6-1; clone_size: NA
cdr3_aa: CASSLREAGANVLTF; cdr3_nt: TGTGCCAGCAGCTTGAGGGAAGCCGGGGCCAACGTCCTGACTTTC; j_call: TRBJ2-6; d_call: NA; v_call: TRBV7-6; clone_size: few
cdr3_aa: CASSGAGINIQYF; cdr3_nt: TGTGCCAGCAGTGGTGCAGGAATAAACATTCAGTACTTC; j_call: TRBJ2-4; d_call: NA; v_call: TRBV25-1; clone_size: NA
cdr3_aa: CASSVESGSYYEQYF; cdr3_nt: TGTGCCAGCAGCGTAGAGAGCGGGAGCTACTACGAGCAGTACTTC; j_call: TRBJ2-7; d_call: TRBD2; v_call: TRBV9; clone_size: NA
cdr3_aa: CASTGNREQFF; cdr3_nt: TGTGCCAGCACCGGTAACCGGGAGCAGTTCTTC; j_call: TRBJ2-1; d_call: NA; v_call: TRBV6-1; clone_size: NA
cdr3_aa: CASSPLASGRSEQYF; cdr3_nt: TGTGCCAGCAGCCCCCTAGCTAGCGGGAGATCCGAGCAGTACTTC; j_call: TRBJ2-7; d_call: TRBD2; v_call: TRBV7-2; clone_size: NA
cdr3_aa: CASSLKGYGNQPQHF; cdr3_nt: TGTGCCAGCAGTTTAAAGGGGTATGGCAATCAGCCCCAGCATTTT; j_call: TRBJ1-5; d_call: NA; v_call: TRBV28; clone_size: NA
cdr3_aa: CASSFNSPNQPQHF; cdr3_nt: TGTGCCAGCAGCTTCAACAGCCCCAATCAGCCCCAGCATTTT; j_call: TRBJ1-5; d_call: NA; v_call: TRBV7-9; clone_size: NA
cdr3_aa: CASSLASSGEQYF; cdr3_nt: TGTGCCAGCAGCTTAGCTTCGTCCGGGGAGCAGTACTTC; j_call: TRBJ2-7; d_call: NA; v_call: TRBV11-3; clone_size: NA
cdr3_aa: CASSPGAGSDEQYF; cdr3_nt: TGTGCCAGCTCCCCAGGGGCAGGGTCGGACGAGCAGTACTTC; j_call: TRBJ2-7; d_call: NA; v_call: TRBV18; clone_size: NA
cdr3_aa: CASSEGLAYYNEQFF; cdr3_nt: TGTGCCAGCAGTGAGGGACTAGCGTATTACAATGAGCAGTTCTTC; j_call: TRBJ2-1; d_call: TRBD2; v_call: TRBV6-1; clone_size: NA
cdr3_aa: CASSSTGGNHYGYTF; cdr3_nt: TGTGCCAGCAGCTCCACCGGGGGGAATCACTATGGCTACACCTTC; j_call: TRBJ1-2; d_call: NA; v_call: TRBV7-9; clone_size: NA
cdr3_aa: CASSQVTGEGAKNIQYF; cdr3_nt: TGCGCCAGCAGCCAAGTTACGGGAGAGGGGGCCAAAAACATTCAGTACTTC; j_call: TRBJ2-4; d_call: NA; v_call: TRBV4-1; clone_size: NA
cdr3_aa: CASSWNRDYEQYF; cdr3_nt: TGTGCCAGCAGTTGGAACAGGGACTACGAGCAGTACTTC; j_call: TRBJ2-7; d_call: NA; v_call: TRBV6-5; clone_size: NA
cdr3_aa: CASSLTPAETYEQYF; cdr3_nt: TGTGCCAGCAGCCTCACGCCAGCGGAGACCTACGAGCAGTACTTC; j_call: TRBJ2-7; d_call: NA; v_call: TRBV7-8; clone_size: NA
cdr3_aa: CASDRDFYNEQFF; cdr3_nt: TGTGCCTCTGACCGGGACTTCTACAATGAGCAGTTCTTC; j_call: TRBJ2-1; d_call: NA; v_call: TRBV30; clone_size: NA
cdr3_aa: CASSLAGQGDGYTF; cdr3_nt: TGCGCCAGCAGCTTGGCGGGACAGGGGGATGGCTACACCTTC; j_call: TRBJ1-2; d_call: TRBD1; v_call: TRBV5-1; clone_size: once
cdr3_aa: CASSFLGGYGYTF; cdr3_nt: TGTGCCAGCAGTTTTCTAGGGGGCTATGGCTACACCTTC; j_call: TRBJ1-2; d_call: NA; v_call: TRBV28; clone_size: NA
cdr3_aa: CAWSEGQGGTQYF; cdr3_nt: TGTGCCTGGAGTGAGGGACAGGGCGGGACCCAGTACTTC; j_call: TRBJ2-5; d_call: TRBD1; v_call: TRBV30; clone_size: NA
cdr3_aa: CATGPGQTTTGELFF; cdr3_nt: TGTGCCACTGGACCGGGACAAACAACCACCGGGGAGCTGTTTTTT; j_call: TRBJ2-2; d_call: NA; v_call: TRBV19; clone_size: NA
cdr3_aa: CASSFDRGPYNEQFF; cdr3_nt: TGTGCCAGCAGTTTCGACAGGGGGCCCTACAATGAGCAGTTCTTC; j_call: TRBJ2-1; d_call: TRBD1; v_call: TRBV6-1; clone_size: few
cdr3_aa: CASSAGDGNTIYF; cdr3_nt: TGTGCCAGCAGTGCGGGGGATGGAAACACCATATATTTT; j_call: TRBJ1-3; d_call: NA; v_call: TRBV2; clone_size: NA
cdr3_aa: CASSARLAGTYNEQFF; cdr3_nt: TGTGCCAGCAGTGCCCGACTAGCGGGGACCTACAATGAGCAGTTCTTC; j_call: TRBJ2-1; d_call: TRBD2; v_call: TRBV6-1; clone_size: NA
cdr3_aa: CASSHPGLAGPPNTGELFF; cdr3_nt: TGCGCCAGCAGCCATCCCGGACTAGCGGGGCCACCGAACACCGGGGAGCTGTTTTTT; j_call: TRBJ2-2; d_call: TRBD2; v_call: TRBV4-1; clone_size: once
cdr3_aa: CASSRFTQGTETQYF; cdr3_nt: TGCGCCAGCAGTCGATTTACCCAGGGGACAGAGACCCAGTACTTC; j_call: TRBJ2-5; d_call: NA; v_call: TRBV5-1; clone_size: NA
cdr3_aa: CASSLHAGPSYNEQFF; cdr3_nt: TGTGCCAGCAGCTTACACGCGGGGCCCTCCTACAATGAGCAGTTCTTC; j_call: TRBJ2-1; d_call: NA; v_call: TRBV7-3; clone_size: few
cdr3_aa: CAISESNRGLETQYF; cdr3_nt: TGTGCCATCAGTGAGTCTAATCGAGGACTAGAGACCCAGTACTTC; j_call: TRBJ2-5; d_call: NA; v_call: TRBV10-3; clone_size: NA
cdr3_aa: CASSESWGRSTDTQYF; cdr3_nt: TGTGCCAGCAGTGAATCTTGGGGGCGAAGCACAGATACGCAGTATTTT; j_call: TRBJ2-3; d_call: NA; v_call: TRBV25-1; clone_size: NA
cdr3_aa: CASSSRTGLKNTEAFF; cdr3_nt: TGTGCCAGCAGCTCGAGGACAGGGTTAAAGAACACTGAAGCTTTCTTT; j_call: TRBJ1-1; d_call: TRBD1; v_call: TRBV7-8; clone_size: NA
cdr3_aa: CASSLDGTSGNTIYF; cdr3_nt: TGCGCCAGCAGCTTGGATGGGACATCGGGAAACACCATATATTTT; j_call: TRBJ1-3; d_call: NA; v_call: TRBV5-1; clone_size: NA
cdr3_aa: CASRQGAGNTIYF; cdr3_nt: TGTGCCAGTAGGCAGGGGGCTGGAAACACCATATATTTT; j_call: TRBJ1-3; d_call: TRBD1; v_call: TRBV19; clone_size: NA
cdr3_aa: CASSYTAQSSGNTIYF; cdr3_nt: TGTGCCAGCAGTTATACAGCCCAGAGCTCTGGAAACACCATATATTTT; j_call: TRBJ1-3; d_call: NA; v_call: TRBV6-5; clone_size: NA
cdr3_aa: CASSFVTDTQYF; cdr3_nt: TGTGCCAGCAGCTTTGTAACAGATACGCAGTATTTT; j_call: TRBJ2-3; d_call: NA; v_call: TRBV5-4; clone_size: NA
cdr3_aa: CASSPPRTRPHIMDTQYF; cdr3_nt: TGTGCCAGCAGCCCACCCCGGACTAGACCCCACATCATGGATACGCAGTATTTT; j_call: TRBJ2-3; d_call: TRBD2; v_call: TRBV7-9; clone_size: NA
cdr3_aa: CASSLRTGIGKNIQYF; cdr3_nt: TGCGCCAGCAGCCTCCGGACAGGGATAGGCAAAAACATTCAGTACTTC; j_call: TRBJ2-4; d_call: TRBD1; v_call: TRBV5-1; clone_size: NA
cdr3_aa: CASSFGTDPSYEQYF; cdr3_nt: TGTGCCAGCAGCTTCGGGACAGATCCCTCCTACGAGCAGTACTTC; j_call: TRBJ2-7; d_call: TRBD1; v_call: TRBV13; clone_size: NA
cdr3_aa: CASSFGQSYGYTF; cdr3_nt: TGTGCCAGCAGCTTTGGACAGAGCTATGGCTACACCTTC; j_call: TRBJ1-2; d_call: NA; v_call: TRBV27; clone_size: NA
cdr3_aa: CAISGTGEQYF; cdr3_nt: TGTGCCATCAGTGGGACGGGAGAGCAGTACTTC; j_call: TRBJ2-7; d_call: NA; v_call: TRBV10-3; clone_size: NA
cdr3_aa: CASSTTTGNEKLFF; cdr3_nt: TGTGCCAGCAGCACTACGACGGGGAATGAAAAACTGTTTTTT; j_call: TRBJ1-4; d_call: NA; v_call: TRBV7-9; clone_size: NA